This T cell receptor beta chain was observed in a study of tumor-infiltrating lymphocytes in primary liver carcinoma. As for the study in general: Maximum tumor diameters ranged from roughly 4 to 11 cm, stage T1-T3 N0M0. The study, taken as a whole, reports: Tumor region pairs overlapped more than did tumor-adjacent and tumor-blood pairs. Tumors had a significantly higher top-250-clone fraction than blood (p = 0.039).

As concerns this clonotype: Antigen specificity is unknown. The conserved phenylalanine or tryptophan normally closing the CDR3 is absent here, so this likely arose from a read error.

They got blood RNA out of unsorted whole blood and also pulled out germline DNA. In advance of surgery, 3 to 4.5 milliliters of peripheral blood were collected. Priming with a constant-region primer yielded TCR beta cDNA from 450 to 600 ng total RNA. The TCR beta library was amplified through three nested multiplex PCR rounds in a modified ARM-PCR procedure. For around 9 cycles apiece, the opening two PCR rounds ran with TRBV1-TRBV30 forward primers and a C-beta reverse primer. MiXCR was run by TCRdb on the multiplex PCR reads, yielding one entry per CDR3 protein. The sample shows over 250,000 distinct CDR3 sequences, around three fifths of them seen only once. V gave up 1 base and J gave up 4 bases, with 13 bases separating them. CDR3 length: 16 amino acids. Germline lookup yields CDR1 LGHNA and CDR2 YSLEER.

The sequencing input was peripheral blood. This chain joins TRBV4-3 and TRBJ2-2; D is possibly TRBD2 (6 bases). This clonotype originated in a woman aged 25 to 45 with primary liver carcinoma and hepatitis B virus infection. The CDR3 DNA reads as TGCGCCAGCAGCCAAGGGGCGGGAACCCTCACCGGGGAGCTGTTTTAT. Protein: CASSQGAGTLTGELFY.